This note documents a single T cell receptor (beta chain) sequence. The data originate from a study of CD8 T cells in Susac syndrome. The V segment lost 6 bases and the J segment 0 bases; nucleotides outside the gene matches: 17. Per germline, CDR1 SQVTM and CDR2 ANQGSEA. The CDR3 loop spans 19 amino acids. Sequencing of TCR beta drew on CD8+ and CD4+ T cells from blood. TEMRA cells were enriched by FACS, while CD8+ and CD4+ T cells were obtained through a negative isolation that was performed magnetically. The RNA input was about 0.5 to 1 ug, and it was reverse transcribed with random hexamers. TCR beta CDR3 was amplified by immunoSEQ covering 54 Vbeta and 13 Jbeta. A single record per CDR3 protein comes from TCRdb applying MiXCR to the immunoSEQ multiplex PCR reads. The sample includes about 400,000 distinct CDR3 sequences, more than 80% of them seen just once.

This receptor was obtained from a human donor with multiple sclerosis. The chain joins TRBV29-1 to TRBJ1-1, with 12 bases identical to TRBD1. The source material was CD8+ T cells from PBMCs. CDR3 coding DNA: TGCAGCGTAGCCCGGGACAGGGGGCTCCCCATCCCCTTGAACACTGAAGCTTTCTTT. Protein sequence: CSVARDRGLPIPLNTEAFF. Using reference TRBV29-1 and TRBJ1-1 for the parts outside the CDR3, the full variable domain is SAVISQKPSRDICQRGTSLTIQCQVDSQVTMMFWYRQQPGQSLTLIATANQGSEATYESGFVIDKFPISRPNLTFSTLTVSNMSPEDSSIYLCSVARDRGLPIPLNTEAFFGQGTRLTVV.